This T cell receptor beta chain was profiled in a study of OX40 agonist ivuxolimab in advanced cancers. The overall study: Patients in dose escalation had liver, melanoma, kidney or head and neck cancers. Three dose-escalation patients had partial responses: one with hepatocellular carcinoma and two with cutaneous melanoma.

Deletions cut 6 bases from V and 2 bases from J, with 17 bases between. Per germline, CDR1 MDHEN and CDR2 SYDVKM. This CDR3 comprises 15 residues. Here immunoSEQ multiplex PCR was the method, and the copy in TCRdb shows in-frame clones only, minus some. This sample has roughly 90,000 clones, with approximately 91% found just once. This chain uses TRBV28 with TRBJ2-7; unclear D gene. This specimen was CD4+ or CD8+ T cells sorted from blood, taken in a trial of the OX40 agonist ivuxolimab. The receptor was isolated from an adult with an advanced solid tumor such as melanoma, head and neck, liver or kidney cancer. This CDR3 reads CASSPRDTLPYEQYF. Written as DNA, the CDR3 is TGTGCCAGCAGCCCCAGAGACACGTTACCCTACGAGCAGTACTTC.